This T cell receptor (beta chain) was obtained from a study of blood T cell repertoires in COVID-19. Across the whole study: COVID-19 samples, acute and convalescent, were from the United States, Italy and Spain.

Per the original data handling: How many nucleated cells were present was estimated from reference gene primer amplification. Profiled with immunoSEQ multiplex PCR; TCRdb holds only in-frame clones, not every one. That table furnishes V, J and clone size, whereas the DNA furnished D and trimming. The sample holds 150,000 to 200,000 clones; around 80% are singletons and the top ten take roughly 17%. In terms of age and location, participants ranged from roughly 18 to 100 years and lived in about 25 US areas. This clone was seen only a few times. Germline assignment: CDR1 SGHRS and CDR2 YFSETQ. V shed 0 bases and J 5 bases; nucleotides not matched to a gene: 3. The CDR3 is 14 residues long.

Input material: PBMCs or T cells enriched from blood (not recorded which). The chain couples TRBV5-1 to TRBJ1-2; 8 bases agree with TRBD1. The clonotype was recovered from a woman aged 50 to 60 with acute COVID-19. CDR3 sequence (DNA): TGCGCCAGCAGCTTGGAAGGGACAGGTTATGGCTACACCTTC. Encoded protein: CASSLEGTGYGYTF.